A single sample gave rise to the 15 T cell receptor beta chains below, sequenced in a study of beta chain features in type 1 diabetes. Overall study results and limits: Within each of all four CD4+ subsets, Type 1 diabetes patients had TCRB CDR3s that were moderately but significantly shorter.

Expressed TCRB transcripts were sequenced because the isolated RNA had all been reverse transcribed beforehand. Method: immunoSEQ multiplex PCR; TCRdb's copy keeps in-frame clones and lacks some. The repertoire has over 200,000 clones, 9.5% to 13% of them found once; the top ten carry approximately 0.015%. These receptors' antigens are unknown. The sequencing sample was made of naive CD4+ T cells from blood. The receptors stem from a man aged 25-40 years with type 1 diabetes.

A few counts support this clone. Other DNA sequences in this specimen translate into the identical CDR3. For the CDR3, the DNA is TGTGCCAGCCGTCTTGACACCGGGGAGCTGTTTTTT. It codes for CASRLDTGELFF. The chain uses TRBV2 and TRBJ2-2, with no clear D. V was cut by 8 bases and J by 3 bases, with 7 bases left in between. This CDR3 is built from 12 residues. Germline V gene sequence: CDR1 SNHLY, CDR2 FYNNEI.

This clone appeared a few times. The chain couples TRBV2 to TRBJ1-4; tentatively, D is TRBD1 (5 bases). V was cut by 6 bases and J by 8 bases, with 13 bases left in between. The length of the CDR3 is 13 residues. Per germline, CDR1 SNHLY and CDR2 FYNNEI. The CDR3 here is CASSGGREEKLFF. The CDR3 nucleotides are TGTGCCAGCAGCGGGGGAAGGGAAGAAAAACTGTTTTTT.

CDR3 sequence reads: CASSVVGARGETQYF. DNA for the CDR3: TGTGCCAGCAGCGTAGTAGGGGCGCGGGGAGAGACCCAGTACTTC. This sequence joins TRBV9 and TRBJ2-5, with TRBD2 as a possible D gene (6 bases). Germline V CDR1 and CDR2: SGDLS, YYNGEE. V gave up 0 bases and J gave up 4 bases, with 13 bases separating them. The CDR3 is made up of 15 amino acids.

The V gene is TRBV25-1, the J gene TRBJ2-7; maybe TRBD2 (6 bases). This CDR3 has 13 residues. Germline V CDR1 and CDR2: MGHDK, SYGVNS. V was pared by 2 bases and J by 9 bases, with 14 bases between. The CDR3 DNA reads TGTGCCAGCAGTGAAGGGACTCCCGGGGGGCAGTACTTC. Its protein product is CASSEGTPGGQYF.

The CDR3 DNA follows: TGTGCCAGCAGCTCCGCGACTAGCACAGATACGCAGTATTTT. Its protein is CASSSATSTDTQYF. This chain links TRBV5-4 with TRBJ2-3; D remains unclear. This CDR3 spans 14 amino acids. CDR1 is SGHNT and CDR2 is YYREEE in the germline V gene (reference sequence). Trimming cost V 3 bases and J 0 bases, with 8 bases left between them.

This sequence joins TRBV7-6 and TRBJ2-5; perhaps TRBD1 as D (5 bases). CDR1 is SGHVS and CDR2 is FNYEAQ in the germline V gene. This CDR3 contains 16 residues. Trimming removed 1 base from V and 5 bases from J, with 17 bases in between. The CDR3: CASSLVSSRPGETQYF. The DNA of the CDR3 is TGTGCCAGCAGCTTAGTCTCGAGTCGCCCAGGGGAGACCCAGTACTTC. The full variable domain, rest sourced from reference TRBV7-6 and TRBJ2-5, is GAGVSQSPRYKVTKRGQDVALRCDPISGHVSLYWYRQALGQGPEFLTYFNYEAQQDKSGLPNDRFSAERPEGSISTLTIQRTEQRDSAMYRCASSLVSSRPGETQYFGPGTRLLVL.

This clone was detected only a few times. The chain has TRBV5-6 and TRBJ2-3; weak D call: TRBD2 (7 bases). Trimming shortened V by 1 base and J by 4 bases, and 10 bases separated the two germline ends. This CDR3 is built from 14 residues. Germline values: CDR1 SGHDT, CDR2 YYEEEE. The CDR3 DNA follows: TGTGCCAGCAGCTTGCGGGGGGCGTCAGATACGCAGTATTTT. This encodes CASSLRGASDTQYF.

V gene TRBV9 combines with J gene TRBJ2-3, with TRBD2 as a possible D gene (5 bases). V lost 4 bases to trimming and J lost 4 bases, with 16 bases between them. CDR1 SGDLS and CDR2 YYNGEE come from the germline V gene. This CDR3 region has 15 residues. CDR3 DNA: TGTGCCAGCAGCAAAAGCCCTTTCGGGGCAGATACGCAGTATTTT. Residues: CASSKSPFGADTQYF.

V is TRBV5-1 and J is TRBJ2-7, with TRBD1 as a possible D gene (6 bases). V lost 4 bases and J lost 3, with 11 bases in between. Germline lookup yields CDR1 SGHRS and CDR2 YFSETQ. The CDR3 is 13 residues long. CDR3 sequence reads: CASSLGTLYEQYF. DNA for the CDR3: TGCGCCAGCAGCCTAGGGACACTCTACGAGCAGTACTTC.

The V and J genes are TRBV6-1 and TRBJ2-1; 8 bases match TRBD2. With 7 bases clipped from V and 7 bases from J, the junction kept 6 bases outside the gene matches. There are 13 residues in the CDR3. From germline, CDR1 is MNHNS and CDR2 SASEGT. CDR3: CASIPGGLNEQFF. The CDR3 bases are TGTGCCAGCATCCCGGGGGGGCTTAATGAGCAGTTCTTC.

The chain is built from TRBV5-1 and TRBJ2-1; TRBD1 aligns across 9 bases. The CDR3 length is 15 residues. After removal of 4 bases from V and 4 bases from J, the junction contained 6 bases not matched to a gene. Germline V gene data show CDR1 as SGHRS and CDR2 as YFSETQ. CDR3 sequence (DNA): TGCGCCAGCAGCACGACAGGGGGAATTTACAATGAGCAGTTCTTC. Amino acid sequence: CASSTTGGIYNEQFF. Filled out from reference TRBV5-1 and TRBJ2-1, the complete variable domain reads KAGVTQTPRYLIKTRGQQVTLSCSPISGHRSVSWYQQTPGQGLQFLFEYFSETQRNKGNFPGRFSGRQFSNSRSEMNVSTLELGDSALYLCASSTTGGIYNEQFFGPGTRLTVL.

The chain links TRBV18 to TRBJ2-5; 7 positions match TRBD2. CDR3 length: 16 residues. CDR1 is KGHSH, CDR2 LQKENI, per germline. Losses at the gene ends were 3 bases for V and 3 bases for J; bases not matched to a gene: 10. The CDR3 coding sequence is TGTGCCAGCTCACCCAACACCGGGGGGAATGAAGAGACCCAGTACTTC. Its protein is CASSPNTGGNEETQYF.

This chain links TRBV9 with TRBJ2-7; 7 bases align to TRBD2. Germline CDR1 is SGDLS and CDR2 is YYNGEE. This CDR3 is 15 amino acids long. V trimming: 0 bases; J trimming: 6 bases; junction bases outside the gene matches: 9. This CDR3 is CASSVAAAPGGEQYF. DNA of the CDR3: TGTGCCAGCAGCGTAGCGGCGGCTCCGGGGGGCGAGCAGTACTTC.

In this sample, this clone turned up a few times. The chain employs TRBV7-2 and TRBJ2-5; D uncertain. The germline V and J ends were trimmed by 5 bases and 7 bases, with 8 bases remaining between them. This CDR3 spans 11 amino acids. CDR1 is SGHTA and CDR2 is FQGNSA in the germline V gene. CDR3 bases: TGTGCCAGCAGCCCCCTAACGACCCAGTACTTC. Residues: CASSPLTTQYF. The complete variable domain, with remaining parts taken from reference TRBV7-2 and TRBJ2-5, reads GAGVSQSPSNKVTEKGKDVELRCDPISGHTALYWYRQSLGQGLEFLIYFQGNSAPDKSGLPSDRFSAERTGGSVSTLTIQRTQQEDSAVYLCASSPLTTQYFGPGTRLLVL.

CDR3 region: CSVGGTTGNTIYF. The CDR3 DNA reads TGCAGCGTGGGGGGGACTACTGGAAACACCATATATTTT. The rearrangement joins TRBV29-1 to TRBJ1-3, with D tentatively TRBD1 (5 bases). Germline-derived CDR1 and CDR2 are SQVTM and ANQGSEA. The ends were cut back, 6 bases at V and 2 bases at J, with 11 bases in the middle. The CDR3 totals 13 residues.